A selection of T cell receptor beta chains follows, all from one sample in a study of chemoradiotherapy in HPV16-positive cancers. Assay: immunoSEQ multiplex PCR; the TCRdb copy retains only in-frame clones and omits some. Altogether about 16,000 clones are present, around 70% being singletons, with the ten largest covering 6.5% to 10%. The sample was tumor tissue, taken from a patient who underwent chemoradiotherapy. All receptors come from a human donor with HPV-associated anogenital cancer. CDR3s include the opening cysteine and the closing phenylalanine or tryptophan. Each record gives: clone size, CDR3 length, D gene, J gene, V gene, CDR3 protein, CDR3 DNA. The D gene is left open where the match is weak. A row's size may be missing; if present it is once, few, many or a size class.

clone size: .
CDR3 length: 17
D gene: .
J gene: TRBJ1-4
V gene: TRBV9
CDR3 protein: CASSVTHSPDSGEKLFF
CDR3 DNA: TGTGCCAGCAGCGTAACCCACTCACCAGACAGTGGTGAAAAACTGTTTTTT

clone size: .
CDR3 length: 15
D gene: .
J gene: TRBJ2-2
V gene: TRBV7-2
CDR3 protein: CASSLLGTNTGELFF
CDR3 DNA: TGTGCCAGCAGCCTCCTAGGGACGAACACCGGGGAGCTGTTTTTT

clone size: once
CDR3 length: 12
D gene: .
J gene: TRBJ2-1
V gene: TRBV5-4
CDR3 protein: CASSLTWAGMVF
CDR3 DNA: TGTGCCAGCAGCTTGACTTGGGCAGGGATGGTCTTC

clone size: .
CDR3 length: 12
D gene: .
J gene: TRBJ2-1
V gene: TRBV21-1
CDR3 protein: CAFALSGNEQFF
CDR3 DNA: TGTGCTTTTGCACTATCGGGGAATGAGCAGTTCTTC

clone size: few
CDR3 length: 15
D gene: .
J gene: TRBJ1-5
V gene: TRBV28
CDR3 protein: CASIPVQAGNQPQHF
CDR3 DNA: TGTGCCAGCATTCCTGTCCAGGCAGGCAATCAGCCCCAGCATTTT

clone size: .
CDR3 length: 13
D gene: .
J gene: TRBJ2-2
V gene: TRBV16
CDR3 protein: CASSQSVSGELFF
CDR3 DNA: TGTGCCAGCAGCCAATCGGTGTCCGGGGAGCTGTTTTTT

clone size: .
CDR3 length: 15
D gene: TRBD1
J gene: TRBJ2-7
V gene: TRBV7-9
CDR3 protein: CASSHMIGQGYEQYF
CDR3 DNA: TGTGCCAGCAGCCACATGATCGGACAGGGCTACGAGCAGTACTTC

clone size: few
CDR3 length: 17
D gene: .
J gene: TRBJ2-1
V gene: TRBV7-3
CDR3 protein: CASSLGLAGGQGMEQFF
CDR3 DNA: TGTGCCAGCAGCTTAGGTTTAGCTGGGGGGCAGGGTATGGAGCAGTTCTTC

clone size: .
CDR3 length: 13
D gene: TRBD2
J gene: TRBJ2-7
V gene: TRBV11-2
CDR3 protein: CASSLEPGGEQYF
CDR3 DNA: TGTGCCAGCAGCTTAGAGCCGGGGGGCGAGCAGTACTTC

clone size: .
CDR3 length: 11
D gene: .
J gene: TRBJ1-6
V gene: TRBV6-1
CDR3 protein: CASKQISPLHF
CDR3 DNA: TGTGCCAGCAAGCAAATTTCACCCCTCCACTTT

clone size: .
CDR3 length: 11
D gene: .
J gene: TRBJ2-1
V gene: TRBV20-1
CDR3 protein: CSARDLGEQFF
CDR3 DNA: TGCAGTGCTAGAGATCTGGGTGAGCAGTTCTTC

clone size: .
CDR3 length: 18
D gene: TRBD2
J gene: TRBJ2-3
V gene: TRBV29-1
CDR3 protein: CSVSGLAELYASTDTQYF
CDR3 DNA: TGCAGCGTTTCCGGACTAGCGGAACTTTACGCTAGCACAGATACGCAGTATTTT

clone size: .
CDR3 length: 14
D gene: .
J gene: TRBJ2-7
V gene: TRBV2
CDR3 protein: CASSFRQEAYEQYF
CDR3 DNA: TGTGCCAGCAGTTTTCGACAGGAGGCGTACGAGCAGTACTTC

clone size: .
CDR3 length: 14
D gene: .
J gene: TRBJ1-1
V gene: TRBV28
CDR3 protein: CASSLAVMNTEAFF
CDR3 DNA: TGTGCCAGCAGTTTGGCAGTTATGAACACTGAAGCTTTCTTT

clone size: .
CDR3 length: 16
D gene: .
J gene: TRBJ2-1
V gene: TRBV5-4
CDR3 protein: CASSLGGSGRNNEQFF
CDR3 DNA: TGTGCCAGCAGCTTAGGGGGCAGCGGGAGAAACAATGAGCAGTTCTTC

clone size: .
CDR3 length: 13
D gene: .
J gene: TRBJ2-5
V gene: TRBV21-1
CDR3 protein: CASSKVTQETQYF
CDR3 DNA: TGTGCCAGCAGCAAAGTGACTCAAGAGACCCAGTACTTC

clone size: .
CDR3 length: 13
D gene: .
J gene: TRBJ1-2
V gene: TRBV5-1
CDR3 protein: CASSLNVNYGYTF
CDR3 DNA: TGCGCCAGCAGCTTGAACGTTAACTATGGCTACACCTTC

clone size: medium-sized
CDR3 length: 14
D gene: .
J gene: TRBJ1-1
V gene: TRBV2
CDR3 protein: CASSSPTSGTEAFF
CDR3 DNA: TGTGCCAGCAGCTCCCCGACATCGGGAACTGAAGCTTTCTTT

clone size: .
CDR3 length: 15
D gene: .
J gene: TRBJ2-2
V gene: TRBV7-2
CDR3 protein: CASSPFGSNTGELFF
CDR3 DNA: TGTGCCAGCAGCCCGTTTGGGAGTAACACCGGGGAGCTGTTTTTT

clone size: .
CDR3 length: 13
D gene: .
J gene: TRBJ2-7
V gene: TRBV18
CDR3 protein: CASSPGAGYEQYF
CDR3 DNA: TGTGCCAGCTCTCCGGGGGCGGGCTACGAGCAGTACTTC

clone size: .
CDR3 length: 18
D gene: TRBD2
J gene: TRBJ2-1
V gene: TRBV5-4
CDR3 protein: CASSPLLTSGMLHNEQFF
CDR3 DNA: TGTGCCAGCAGCCCATTACTGACTAGCGGGATGTTACACAATGAGCAGTTCTTC

clone size: .
CDR3 length: 13
D gene: .
J gene: TRBJ2-7
V gene: TRBV6-1
CDR3 protein: CASQLGGLYEQYF
CDR3 DNA: TGTGCCAGCCAGTTGGGGGGCCTCTACGAGCAGTACTTC

clone size: medium-sized
CDR3 length: 13
D gene: .
J gene: TRBJ2-7
V gene: TRBV19
CDR3 protein: CASSRPGGYEQYF
CDR3 DNA: TGTGCCAGTAGCAGACCGGGTGGTTACGAGCAGTACTTC

clone size: once
CDR3 length: 15
D gene: .
J gene: TRBJ2-7
V gene: TRBV5-8
CDR3 protein: CASSLAGTTAREQYF
CDR3 DNA: TGTGCCAGCAGCTTGGCCGGGACAACCGCCCGCGAGCAGTACTTC

clone size: .
CDR3 length: 14
D gene: .
J gene: TRBJ2-3
V gene: TRBV28
CDR3 protein: CASRQGTSTDTQYF
CDR3 DNA: TGTGCCAGCAGACAGGGGACTAGCACAGATACGCAGTATTTT

clone size: medium-sized
CDR3 length: 15
D gene: TRBD1
J gene: TRBJ1-2
V gene: TRBV5-1
CDR3 protein: CASSLGAGGNYGYTF
CDR3 DNA: TGCGCCAGCAGCTTGGGGGCAGGGGGGAACTATGGCTACACCTTC

clone size: .
CDR3 length: 14
D gene: .
J gene: TRBJ2-3
V gene: TRBV14
CDR3 protein: CASSQAALPDTQYF
CDR3 DNA: TGTGCCAGCAGCCAAGCGGCATTACCAGATACGCAGTATTTT

clone size: few
CDR3 length: 14
D gene: TRBD1
J gene: TRBJ2-5
V gene: TRBV9
CDR3 protein: CASSVAGQQETQYF
CDR3 DNA: TGTGCCAGCAGCGTAGCGGGACAGCAAGAGACCCAGTACTTC

clone size: few
CDR3 length: 15
D gene: .
J gene: TRBJ2-7
V gene: TRBV12-2
CDR3 protein: CASRFGLAGNYEQYF
CDR3 DNA: TGTGCAAGTCGCTTTGGCCTAGCGGGAAACTACGAGCAGTACTTC